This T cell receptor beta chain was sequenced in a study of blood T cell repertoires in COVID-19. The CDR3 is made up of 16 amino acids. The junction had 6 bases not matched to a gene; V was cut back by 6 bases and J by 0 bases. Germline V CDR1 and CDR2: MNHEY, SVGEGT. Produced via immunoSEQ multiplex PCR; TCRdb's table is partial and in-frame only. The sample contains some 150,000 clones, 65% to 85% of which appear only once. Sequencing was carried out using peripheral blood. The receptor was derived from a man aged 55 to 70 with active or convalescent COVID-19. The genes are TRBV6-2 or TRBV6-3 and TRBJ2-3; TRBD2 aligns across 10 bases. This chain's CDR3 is CASSSGLATSTDTQYF. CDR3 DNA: TGTGCCAGCAGCTCGGGACTAGCGACTAGCACAGATACGCAGTATTTT.